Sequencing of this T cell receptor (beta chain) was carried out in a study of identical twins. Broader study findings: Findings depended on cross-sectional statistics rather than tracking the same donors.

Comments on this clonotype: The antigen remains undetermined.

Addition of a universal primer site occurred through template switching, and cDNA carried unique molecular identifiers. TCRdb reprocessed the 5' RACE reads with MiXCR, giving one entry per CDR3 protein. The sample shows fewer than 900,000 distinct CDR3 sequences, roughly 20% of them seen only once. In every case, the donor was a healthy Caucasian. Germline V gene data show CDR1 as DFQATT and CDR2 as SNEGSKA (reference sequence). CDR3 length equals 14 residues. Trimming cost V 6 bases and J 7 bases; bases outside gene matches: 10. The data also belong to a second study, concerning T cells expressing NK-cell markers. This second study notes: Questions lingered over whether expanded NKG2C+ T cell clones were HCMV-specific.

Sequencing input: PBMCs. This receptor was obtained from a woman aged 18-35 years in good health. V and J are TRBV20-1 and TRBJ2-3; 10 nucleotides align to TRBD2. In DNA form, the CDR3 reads TGCAGTGCCGCCCTTAGCGGGGGGAGGAATACGCAGTATTTT. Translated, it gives CSAALSGGRNTQYF.